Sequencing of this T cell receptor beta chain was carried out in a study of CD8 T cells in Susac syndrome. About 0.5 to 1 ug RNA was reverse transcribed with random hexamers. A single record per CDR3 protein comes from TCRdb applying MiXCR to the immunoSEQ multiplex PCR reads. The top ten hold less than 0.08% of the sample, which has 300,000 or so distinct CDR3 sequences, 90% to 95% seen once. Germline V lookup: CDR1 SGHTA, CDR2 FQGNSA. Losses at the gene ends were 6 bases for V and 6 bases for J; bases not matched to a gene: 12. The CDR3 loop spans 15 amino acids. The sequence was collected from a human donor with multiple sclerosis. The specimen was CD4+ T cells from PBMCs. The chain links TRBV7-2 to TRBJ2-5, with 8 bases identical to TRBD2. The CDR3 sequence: CASSWDGRGVKTQYF. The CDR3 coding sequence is TGTGCCAGCAGTTGGGACGGGCGGGGGGTGAAGACCCAGTACTTC.